This T cell receptor (beta chain) originates from a study of blood T cell repertoires in COVID-19. This table comes from immunoSEQ multiplex PCR, and its TCRdb copy is limited to in-frame clones, with some not included. The sample includes approximately 100,000 clones, 65% to 80% of them seen just once. This TCR was recovered from a man between 70 and 80 years old with active or convalescent COVID-19. What was sequenced was peripheral blood.

This CDR3 is CASSPGTSGSLNNEQFF. CDR3 nucleotides: TGTGCCAGCAGTCCCGGGACTAGCGGGAGCCTGAACAATGAGCAGTTCTTC. The V and J genes are TRBV28 and TRBJ2-1; 14 bases align to TRBD2. V dropped 5 bases and J dropped 5; count of bases not matched to a gene: 8. The V gene's germline CDR1 is MDHEN and CDR2 SYDVKM. This CDR3 region has 17 residues.